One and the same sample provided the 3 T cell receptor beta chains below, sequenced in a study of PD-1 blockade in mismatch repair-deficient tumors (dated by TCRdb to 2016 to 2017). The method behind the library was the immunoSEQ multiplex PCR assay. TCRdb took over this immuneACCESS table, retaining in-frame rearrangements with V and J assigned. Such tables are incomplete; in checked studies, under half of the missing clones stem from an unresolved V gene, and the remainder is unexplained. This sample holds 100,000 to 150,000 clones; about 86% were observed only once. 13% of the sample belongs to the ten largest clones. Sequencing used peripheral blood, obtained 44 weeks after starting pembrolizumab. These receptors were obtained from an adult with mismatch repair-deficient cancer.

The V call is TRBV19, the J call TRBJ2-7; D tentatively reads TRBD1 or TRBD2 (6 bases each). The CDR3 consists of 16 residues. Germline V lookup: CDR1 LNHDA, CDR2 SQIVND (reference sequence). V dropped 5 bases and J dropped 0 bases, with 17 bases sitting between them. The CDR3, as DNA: TGTGCCAGTAGTTCCGGGCGGGACAAGAGCTCCTACGAGCAGTACTTC. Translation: CASSSGRDKSSYEQYF.

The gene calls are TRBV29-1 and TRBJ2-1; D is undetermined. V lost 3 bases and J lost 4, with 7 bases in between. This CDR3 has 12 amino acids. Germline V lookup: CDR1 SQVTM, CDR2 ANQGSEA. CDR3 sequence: CSVDAQYNEQFF. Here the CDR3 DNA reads TGCAGCGTTGATGCACAGTACAATGAGCAGTTCTTC.

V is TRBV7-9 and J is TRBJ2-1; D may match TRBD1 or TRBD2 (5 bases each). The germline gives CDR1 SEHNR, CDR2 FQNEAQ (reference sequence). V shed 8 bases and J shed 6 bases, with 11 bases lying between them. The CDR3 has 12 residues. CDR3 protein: CASASGANEQFF. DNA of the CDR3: TGTGCCAGCGCGTCCGGGGCCAATGAGCAGTTCTTC. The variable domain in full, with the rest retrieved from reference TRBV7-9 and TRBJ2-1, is DTGVSQNPRHKITKRGQNVTFRCDPISEHNRLYWYRQTLGQGPEFLTYFQNEAQLEKSRLLSDRFSAERPKGSFSTLEIQRTEQGDSAMYLCASASGANEQFFGPGTRLTVL.